The clone carrying this T cell receptor (beta chain) is a singleton in its sample. Its antigen remains unknown. This specimen comes from a study of long-term antiretroviral therapy in people with HIV. A v3.0 immunoSEQ assay was performed at survey level. Profiled with immunoSEQ multiplex PCR; TCRdb holds only in-frame clones, not every one. The table lists tens of thousands of clones, roughly four fifths of them singletons. Germline CDR1 LGHNA, CDR2 YSLEER. This CDR3 comprises 16 residues. With 0 bases removed from V and 5 bases from J, the gap between germline ends came to 14 bases. Cryopreserved PBMC numbered about 1-10 million per sample before DNA extraction. The study, taken as a whole, reports: Patients on ART gained diversity, which nonetheless stayed below transplant donor controls.

The rearrangement joins TRBV4-3 to TRBJ2-1, with D unresolved. This sample comprised unsorted PBMCs, obtained 0.6 years after starting antiretroviral therapy. The receptor comes from a man between 18 and 35 years old with HIV. CDR3 DNA sequence: TGCGCCAGCAGCCAAGATTTTCAAGGGATAAACAATGAGCAGTTCTTC. Protein product: CASSQDFQGINNEQFF.